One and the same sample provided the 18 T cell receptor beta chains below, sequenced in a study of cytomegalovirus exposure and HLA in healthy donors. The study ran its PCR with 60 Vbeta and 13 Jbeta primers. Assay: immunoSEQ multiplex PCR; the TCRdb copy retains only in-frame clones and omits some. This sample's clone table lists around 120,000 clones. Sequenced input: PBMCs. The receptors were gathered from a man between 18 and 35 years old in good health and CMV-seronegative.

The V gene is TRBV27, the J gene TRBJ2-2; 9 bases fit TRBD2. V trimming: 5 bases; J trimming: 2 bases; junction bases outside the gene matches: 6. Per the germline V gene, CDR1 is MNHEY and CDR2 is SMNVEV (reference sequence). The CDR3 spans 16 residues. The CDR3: CASSRAGGSNTGELFF. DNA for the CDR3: TGTGCCAGCAGTCGAGCGGGGGGCTCTAACACCGGGGAGCTGTTTTTT.

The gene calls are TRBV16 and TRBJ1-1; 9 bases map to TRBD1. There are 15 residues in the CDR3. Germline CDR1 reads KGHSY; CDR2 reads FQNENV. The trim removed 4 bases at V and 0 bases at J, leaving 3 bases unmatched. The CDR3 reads CASSPGQGLNTEAFF. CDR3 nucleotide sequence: TGTGCCAGCAGCCCCGGACAGGGGTTGAACACTGAAGCTTTCTTT.

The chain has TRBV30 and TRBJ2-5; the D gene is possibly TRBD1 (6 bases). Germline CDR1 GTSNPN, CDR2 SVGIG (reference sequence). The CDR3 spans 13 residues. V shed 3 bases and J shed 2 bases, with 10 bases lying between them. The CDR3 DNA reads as TGTGCCTGGAGGGGAACAGGGCAAGAGACCCAGTACTTC. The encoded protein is CAWRGTGQETQYF.

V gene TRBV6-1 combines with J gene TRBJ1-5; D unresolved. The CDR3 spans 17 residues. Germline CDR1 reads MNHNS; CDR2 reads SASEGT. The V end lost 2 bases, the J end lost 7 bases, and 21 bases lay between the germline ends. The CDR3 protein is CASSEWATRPVRQPQHF. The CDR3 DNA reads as TGTGCCAGCAGTGAATGGGCGACACGACCGGTAAGGCAGCCCCAGCATTTT.

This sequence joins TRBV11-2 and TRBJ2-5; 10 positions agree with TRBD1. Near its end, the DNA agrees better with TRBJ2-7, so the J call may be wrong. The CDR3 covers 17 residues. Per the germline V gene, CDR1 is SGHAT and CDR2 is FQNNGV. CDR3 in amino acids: CASSLELGWTGGYEQYF. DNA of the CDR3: TGTGCCAGCAGCTTAGAACTAGGCTGGACAGGGGGCTACGAGCAGTACTTC.

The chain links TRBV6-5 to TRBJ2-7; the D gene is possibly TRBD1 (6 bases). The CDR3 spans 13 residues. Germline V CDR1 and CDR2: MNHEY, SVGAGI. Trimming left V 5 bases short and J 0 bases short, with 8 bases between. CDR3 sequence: CASSGQTSYEQYF. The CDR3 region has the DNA TGTGCCAGCAGTGGACAGACCTCCTACGAGCAGTACTTC.

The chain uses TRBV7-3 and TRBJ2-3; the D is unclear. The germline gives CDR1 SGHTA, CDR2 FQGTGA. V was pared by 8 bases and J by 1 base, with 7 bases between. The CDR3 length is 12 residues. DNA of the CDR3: TGTGCCAGCGGGCACGGCACAGATACGCAGTATTTT. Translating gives CASGHGTDTQYF.

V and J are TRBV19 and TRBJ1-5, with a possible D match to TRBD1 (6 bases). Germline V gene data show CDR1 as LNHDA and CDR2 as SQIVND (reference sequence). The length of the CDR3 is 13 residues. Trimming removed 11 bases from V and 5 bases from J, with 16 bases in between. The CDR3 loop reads CAVKGGIHQPQHF. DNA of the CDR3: TGTGCCGTCAAGGGGGGGATACATCAGCCCCAGCATTTT.

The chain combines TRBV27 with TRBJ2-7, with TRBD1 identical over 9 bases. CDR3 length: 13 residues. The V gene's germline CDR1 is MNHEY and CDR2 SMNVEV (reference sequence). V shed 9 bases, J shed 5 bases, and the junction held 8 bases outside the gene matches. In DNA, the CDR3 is TGTGCCAGTTCCGGACAGGGGCTTAACGAGCAGTACTTC. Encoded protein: CASSGQGLNEQYF.

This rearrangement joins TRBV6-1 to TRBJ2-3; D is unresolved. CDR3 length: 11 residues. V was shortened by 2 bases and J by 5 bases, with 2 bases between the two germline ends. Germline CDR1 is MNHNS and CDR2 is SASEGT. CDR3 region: CASSERDTQYF. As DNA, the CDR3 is TGTGCCAGCAGTGAACGAGATACGCAGTATTTT.

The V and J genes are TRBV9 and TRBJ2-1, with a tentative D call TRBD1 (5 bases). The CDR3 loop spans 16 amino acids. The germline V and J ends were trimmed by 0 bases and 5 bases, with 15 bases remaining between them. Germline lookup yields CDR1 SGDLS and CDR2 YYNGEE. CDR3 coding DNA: TGTGCCAGCAGCGTAGAGGACACCACGTCGAACAATGAGCAGTTCTTC. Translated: CASSVEDTTSNNEQFF.

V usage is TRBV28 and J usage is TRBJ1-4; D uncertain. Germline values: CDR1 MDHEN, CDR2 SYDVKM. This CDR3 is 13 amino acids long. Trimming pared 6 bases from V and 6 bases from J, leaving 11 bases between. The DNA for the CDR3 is TGTGCCAGCAGCCGGGGAGGAGATGAAAAACTGTTTTTT. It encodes CASSRGGDEKLFF.

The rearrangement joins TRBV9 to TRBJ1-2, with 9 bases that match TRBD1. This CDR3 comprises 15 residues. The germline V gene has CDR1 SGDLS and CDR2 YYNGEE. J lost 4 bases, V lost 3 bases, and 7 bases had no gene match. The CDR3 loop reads CASSGGQGASYGYTF. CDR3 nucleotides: TGTGCCAGCAGCGGGGGACAGGGCGCCTCCTATGGCTACACCTTC.

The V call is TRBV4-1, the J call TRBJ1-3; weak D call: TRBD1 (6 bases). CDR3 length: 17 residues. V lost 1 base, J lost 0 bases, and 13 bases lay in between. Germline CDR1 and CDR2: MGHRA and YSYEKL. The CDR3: CASSQVLGASSGNTIYF. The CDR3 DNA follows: TGCGCCAGCAGCCAAGTTTTGGGGGCCTCCTCTGGAAACACCATATATTTT.

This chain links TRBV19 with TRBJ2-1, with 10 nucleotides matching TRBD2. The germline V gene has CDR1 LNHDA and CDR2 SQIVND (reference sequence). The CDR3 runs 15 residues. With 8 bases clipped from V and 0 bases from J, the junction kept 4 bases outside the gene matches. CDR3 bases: TGTGCCAGTCCTCCTAGCGGGAGCTCCTACAATGAGCAGTTCTTC. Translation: CASPPSGSSYNEQFF. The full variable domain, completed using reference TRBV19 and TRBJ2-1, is DGGITQSPKYLFRKEGQNVTLSCEQNLNHDAMYWYRQDPGQGLRLIYYSQIVNDFQKGDIAEGYSVSREKKESFPLTVTSAQKNPTAFYLCASPPSGSSYNEQFFGPGTRLTVL.

In DNA form, the CDR3 reads TGTGCCAGCAGTTACCGGGACAGGGGGCAAATCCCTGGTGAGCAGTACTTC. Translation: CASSYRDRGQIPGEQYF. The rearrangement links TRBV7-9 to TRBJ2-7; 12 positions agree with TRBD1. V shed 6 bases and J 7 bases; nucleotides not matched to a gene: 16. Germline-derived CDR1 and CDR2 are SEHNR and FQNEAQ (reference sequence). The CDR3 runs to 17 residues.

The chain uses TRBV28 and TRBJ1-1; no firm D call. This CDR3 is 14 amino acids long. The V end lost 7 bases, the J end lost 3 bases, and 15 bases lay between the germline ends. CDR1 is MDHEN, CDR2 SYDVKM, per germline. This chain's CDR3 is CASTSRAEDTEAFF. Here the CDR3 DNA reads TGTGCCAGCACCTCACGCGCGGAGGACACTGAAGCTTTCTTT.

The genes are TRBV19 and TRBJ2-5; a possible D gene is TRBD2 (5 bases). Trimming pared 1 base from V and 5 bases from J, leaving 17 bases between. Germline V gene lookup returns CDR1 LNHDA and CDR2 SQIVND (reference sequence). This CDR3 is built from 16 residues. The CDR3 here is CASSIGSAAAGETQYF. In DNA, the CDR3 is TGTGCCAGTAGTATAGGTTCAGCGGCAGCCGGGGAGACCCAGTACTTC.